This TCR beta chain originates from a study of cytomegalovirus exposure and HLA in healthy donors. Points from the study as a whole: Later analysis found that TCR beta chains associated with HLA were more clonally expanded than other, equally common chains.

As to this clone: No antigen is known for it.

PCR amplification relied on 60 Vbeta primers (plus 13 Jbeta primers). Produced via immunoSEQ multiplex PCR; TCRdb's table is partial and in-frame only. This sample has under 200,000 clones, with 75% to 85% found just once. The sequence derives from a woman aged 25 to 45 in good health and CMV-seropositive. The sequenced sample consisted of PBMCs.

CDR3 DNA sequence: TGTGCCTGGAGTGGTACAGGGGGCTATGGAAACACCATATATTTT. Amino acid sequence: CAWSGTGGYGNTIYF. The gene calls are TRBV30 and TRBJ1-3; 9 nucleotides line up with TRBD1. Germline V CDR1 and CDR2: GTSNPN, SVGIG (reference sequence). Unmatched junction bases numbered 4, after V lost 1 base and J lost 3 bases. The CDR3 runs 15 residues. The full variable domain, rest sourced from reference TRBV30 and TRBJ1-3, is SQTIHQWPATLVQPVGSPLSLECTVEGTSNPNLYWYRQAAGRGLQLLFYSVGIGQISSEVPQNLSASRPQDRQFILSSKKLLLSDSGFYLCAWSGTGGYGNTIYFGEGSWLTVV.